The subject of this entry is one T cell receptor (beta chain). These data are taken from a study of blood T cell repertoires in COVID-19. Overall study: Both acute and convalescent COVID-19 samples were obtained from the United States, Italy and Spain.

The length of the CDR3 is 14 residues. Germline V gene sequence: CDR1 SQVTM, CDR2 ANQGSEA. V was clipped by 4 bases and J by 3 bases, with 13 bases between them. Assay used: immunoSEQ multiplex PCR; TCRdb lists only in-frame clones, some missing. Of roughly 90,000 clones detected, around four fifths appear once; the ten largest clones hold under 20%. The clonotype was recovered from a human donor in a cohort sampled during active COVID-19. What was sequenced was peripheral blood. The chain employs TRBV29-1 and TRBJ2-1, with D possibly being TRBD2 (5 bases). The CDR3 DNA sequence: TGCAGCGTTGCCCGGGGAGCGGTCTACAATGAGCAGTTCTTC. Encoded protein: CSVARGAVYNEQFF.